The 25 T cell receptor beta chains listed next were all sequenced from one sample in a study of T cell changes during pregnancy in multiple sclerosis. Data came from immunoSEQ multiplex PCR; TCRdb stores just in-frame clones and leaves some out. The sample holds about 36,000 clones, approximately 90% seen once. Sequences were derived from CD8+ T cells from peripheral blood mononuclear cells, sampled in the third trimester of pregnancy. The receptors here all came from a female donor with multiple sclerosis, enrolled in a pregnancy study.

This chain joins TRBV27 and TRBJ1-5; D gene uncertain. This CDR3 region has 15 residues. Germline CDR1 MNHEY, CDR2 SMNVEV (reference sequence). V shed 5 bases and J shed 6 bases, with 17 bases lying between them. The CDR3 DNA sequence: TGTGCCAGCAGTCCGATCGCTTCGTCGGGTCAGCCCCAGCATTTT. This sequence encodes CASSPIASSGQPQHF.

The gene calls are TRBV14 and TRBJ2-7; no reliable D call. Germline V CDR1 and CDR2: SGHDN, FVKESK. The CDR3 has 14 residues. V was trimmed by 1 base and J by 5 bases, leaving 12 bases between them. The CDR3 DNA sequence: TGTGCCAGCAGCCAAGTCCCAACTTTGAACGAGCAGTACTTC. This sequence encodes CASSQVPTLNEQYF.

This chain links TRBV13 with TRBJ2-1; weak D call: TRBD2 (6 bases). CDR1 is PRHDT and CDR2 is FYEKMQ in the germline V gene (reference sequence). This CDR3 contains 16 residues. V was shortened by 5 bases and J by 6 bases, with 20 bases between the two germline ends. The CDR3 is CASSPQSGAGANEQFF. The CDR3 DNA sequence: TGTGCCAGCAGCCCACAGTCGGGAGCCGGGGCCAATGAGCAGTTCTTC.

Remarks on this clone: A read error may account for a junction end that differs from germline. The CDR3 DNA sequence: TGCGCCAACAGCCAAGATTCACAGTCCAATCAGCCCCAGCATTTT. Amino acids: CANSQDSQSNQPQHF. The rearrangement uses TRBV4-3 and TRBJ1-5; D unresolved. Germline-derived CDR1 and CDR2 are LGHNA and YSLEER. The CDR3 runs to 15 residues.

This chain joins TRBV9 and TRBJ2-2; 7 nucleotides agree with TRBD1. The CDR3 contains 13 residues. With 3 bases clipped from V and 8 bases from J, the junction kept 4 bases outside the gene matches. The germline gives CDR1 SGDLS, CDR2 YYNGEE. The CDR3 DNA is TGTGCCAGCAGCGGCTTCAGGGGGGGGGAGCTGTTTTTT. It is translated as CASSGFRGGELFF.

This clone was counted a single time. This chain connects TRBV6-5 to TRBJ1-2, with unresolved D. Germline V gene lookup returns CDR1 MNHEY and CDR2 SVGAGI. V shed 4 bases and J shed 2 bases, with 8 bases lying between them. The CDR3 loop spans 13 amino acids. CDR3 residues: CASSFGLNYGYTF. DNA of the CDR3: TGTGCCAGCAGTTTTGGGCTAAACTATGGCTACACCTTC.

The CDR3 nucleotides are TGTGCCAGCAGTTTTCAGGGGGGAACAGAGACCCAGTACTTC. Encoded protein: CASSFQGGTETQYF. The chain is built from TRBV27 and TRBJ2-5; tentatively, D is TRBD1 (7 bases). The CDR3 extends over 14 amino acids. V lost 3 bases and J 4 bases, leaving 12 bases between the germline ends. From germline, CDR1 is MNHEY and CDR2 SMNVEV (reference sequence).

V and J are TRBV11-1 and TRBJ1-2; TRBD1 aligns across 8 bases. Germline V gene sequence: CDR1 SGHAT, CDR2 FQDESV (reference sequence). V dropped 3 bases and J dropped 3; count of bases not matched to a gene: 3. This CDR3 has 14 residues. The DNA for the CDR3 is TGTGCCAGCAGCTTTGGACAGGGTGACTATGGCTACACCTTC. It is translated as CASSFGQGDYGYTF. The full variable domain, with the rest looked up from reference TRBV11-1 and TRBJ1-2, is EAEVAQSPRYKITEKSQAVAFWCDPISGHATLYWYRQILGQGPELLVQFQDESVVDDSQLPKDRFSAERLKGVDSTLKIQPAELGDSAMYLCASSFGQGDYGYTFGSGTRLTVV.

This clone came up once. The chain combines TRBV6-5 with TRBJ2-7; TRBD2 matches at 8 bases. This CDR3 has 14 residues. With 5 bases clipped from V and 0 bases from J, the junction kept 3 bases outside the gene matches. From germline, CDR1 is MNHEY and CDR2 SVGAGI. This CDR3 is CASSEREFSYEQYF. CDR3 DNA sequence: TGTGCCAGCAGTGAGCGGGAGTTCTCCTACGAGCAGTACTTC.

This chain links TRBV27 with TRBJ1-1; 7 bases map to TRBD1. Germline CDR1 MNHEY, CDR2 SMNVEV (reference sequence). The CDR3 is 15 amino acids. The junction had 12 bases not matched to a gene; V was cut back by 5 bases and J by 6 bases. Here the CDR3 reads CASSGGQPTYAEAFF. CDR3 DNA sequence: TGTGCCAGCAGTGGGGGACAGCCGACGTACGCTGAAGCTTTCTTT.

V usage is TRBV27 and J usage is TRBJ1-6; the match to TRBD1 covers 9 bases. The CDR3 loop spans 11 amino acids. Germline CDR1 is MNHEY and CDR2 is SMNVEV (reference sequence). The V and J ends lost 7 bases and 18 bases, in that order; junction bases with no gene match: 7. DNA for the CDR3: TGTGCCAGCATAGACAGGGGGGTCCCCCACTTT. Encoded protein: CASIDRGVPHF.

J is TRBJ1-2 and V is TRBV6-5; 8 bases align to TRBD1. This CDR3 has 13 amino acids. Germline loops: CDR1 MNHEY, CDR2 SVGAGI. V gave up 8 bases and J gave up 4 bases; unmatched junction bases: 6. The CDR3 DNA reads TGTGCCAGCCAACCGGGACAGGCCTATGGCTACACCTTC. Its protein is CASQPGQAYGYTF.

This CDR3 reads CASSPYRGWANVLTF. CDR3 sequence (DNA): TGTGCCAGTAGTCCTTACAGGGGGTGGGCCAACGTCCTGACTTTC. V is TRBV19 and J is TRBJ2-6; 8 bases fit TRBD1. V was pared by 5 bases and J by 5 bases, with 5 bases of the junction left unmatched. The germline V gene encodes CDR1 LNHDA and CDR2 SQIVND (reference sequence). The CDR3 has 15 residues.

This rearrangement joins TRBV7-3 to TRBJ2-7; 10 positions match TRBD1. V lost 5 bases to trimming and J lost 5 bases; unmatched junction nucleotides: 6. Germline lookup yields CDR1 SGHTA and CDR2 FQGTGA. The CDR3 contains 14 residues. The CDR3 here is CASSPTGGNDEQYF. The CDR3 coding sequence is TGTGCCAGCAGCCCGACAGGGGGCAACGACGAGCAGTACTTC.

V usage is TRBV7-9 and J usage is TRBJ2-7, with D uncertain. The V gene lost 3 bases and the J gene lost 3 bases, with 3 bases spanning the gap. CDR1 is SEHNR, CDR2 FQNEAQ, per germline (reference sequence). There are 11 residues in the CDR3. As DNA, the CDR3 is TGTGCCAGCAGCTTGTACTACGAGCAGTACTTC. Translating gives CASSLYYEQYF.

The genes are TRBV4-3 and TRBJ2-3; 8 nucleotides align to TRBD1. This CDR3 has 14 residues. Germline V gives CDR1 LGHNA, CDR2 YSLEER. The J segment lost 6 bases and the V segment lost 3 bases, leaving 5 bases of the junction unmatched. The CDR3 loop reads CASSHHRGRDTQYF. CDR3 bases: TGCGCCAGCAGCCACCACAGGGGGAGGGATACGCAGTATTTT.

The chain joins TRBV12-5 to TRBJ1-4, with D perhaps TRBD1 (5 bases). V was pared by 5 bases and J by 6 bases, with 16 bases between. CDR1 LGHNT and CDR2 FRNRAP come from the germline V gene. The CDR3 spans 15 residues. The CDR3 spells CASGPRGFGYEKLFF. Written as DNA, the CDR3 is TGTGCTAGTGGTCCCCGGGGGTTTGGGTATGAAAAACTGTTTTTT.

On this clone itself: The junction shows a germline mismatch at one end, possibly a read error. V and J are TRBV11-3 and TRBJ1-2, with TRBD1 matching 10 bases. Germline V CDR1 and CDR2: SGHNT, YENEEA. CDR3 length equals 19 residues. The CDR3 DNA sequence: TGTGCCAGCAGGTTAGACAGGGGGCGCGAGGCCCCCTTGGGCTATGGCTACACCTTC. It yields the protein CASRLDRGREAPLGYGYTF.

The chain carries TRBV7-2 and TRBJ1-5; no reliable D call. In germline, CDR1 is SGHTA, CDR2 FQGNSA. The CDR3 is 13 residues long. V was pared by 5 bases and J by 2 bases, with 7 bases between. The CDR3 region has the DNA TGTGCCAGCAGCACCCGGGGCAATCAGCCCCAGCATTTT. It translates to CASSTRGNQPQHF.

Comments on this clone: A read error may account for a junction end that differs from germline. The V gene is TRBV5-1, the J gene TRBJ2-7; 9 bases agree with TRBD2. Germline assignment: CDR1 SGHRS and CDR2 YFSETQ. The CDR3 covers 14 residues. The CDR3 nucleotides read TGCGCCAGCAGCTTTAGCGGGGGCTCCCACGAGCAGTACTTC. Protein product: CASSFSGGSHEQYF. The full variable domain, with the rest looked up from reference TRBV5-1 and TRBJ2-7, is KAGVTQTPRYLIKTRGQQVTLSCSPISGHRSVSWYQQTPGQGLQFLFEYFSETQRNKGNFPGRFSGRQFSNSRSEMNVSTLELGDSALYLCASSFSGGSHEQYFGPGTRLTVT.

The chain links TRBV27 to TRBJ2-5; 9 bases fit TRBD1. The end of the DNA aligns better with TRBJ2-7, so the J call may be wrong. In germline, CDR1 is MNHEY, CDR2 SMNVEV (reference sequence). The CDR3 extends over 16 amino acids. Written as DNA, the CDR3 is TGTGCCAGCAGCAAGGGGGACCCGGGACAGGGCTACGAGCAGTACTTC. Amino acid sequence: CASSKGDPGQGYEQYF.

This sequence joins TRBV9 and TRBJ1-3; 7 nucleotides agree with TRBD1. This CDR3 region has 16 residues. From germline, CDR1 is SGDLS and CDR2 YYNGEE. V lost 4 bases to trimming and J lost 2 bases; unmatched junction nucleotides: 9. CDR3 sequence (DNA): TGTGCCAGCAGCTCCCAGGGGACAGCTCCTGGAAACACCATATATTTT. Translating it yields CASSSQGTAPGNTIYF.

The V and J genes are TRBV5-4 and TRBJ2-2, with TRBD1 matching 7 bases. With V trimmed by 4 bases and J by 5 bases, 11 bases remained unmatched. Germline loops: CDR1 SGHNT, CDR2 YYREEE (reference sequence). The CDR3 has 16 residues. The CDR3 protein is CASSVRGQHLTGELFF. CDR3 sequence (DNA): TGTGCCAGCAGCGTCCGGGGACAGCATCTTACCGGGGAGCTGTTTTTT. Variable domain in full (rest from reference TRBV5-4 and TRBJ2-2): ETGVTQSPTHLIKTRGQQVTLRCSSQSGHNTVSWYQQALGQGPQFIFQYYREEENGRGNFPPRFSGLQFPNYSSELNVNALELDDSALYLCASSVRGQHLTGELFFGEGSRLTVL.

The CDR3 region is CASSQGSGNTIYF. The CDR3 nucleotides are TGTGCCAGCAGCCAGGGCTCTGGAAACACCATATATTTT. J is TRBJ1-3 and V is TRBV7-9, with D possibly TRBD1 on 5 matching bases. The germline gives CDR1 SEHNR, CDR2 FQNEAQ (reference sequence). The length of the CDR3 is 13 residues. The V and J ends lost 5 bases and 0 bases respectively, with 5 bases between them.

The rearrangement links TRBV5-1 to TRBJ1-1; D not resolved. CDR1 and CDR2 from the germline V gene are SGHRS and YFSETQ. Trimming stripped 0 bases from V and 2 bases from J, with 8 bases between. There are 14 residues in the CDR3. The DNA for the CDR3 is TGCGCCAGCAGCTTGGGGCAAATAAACACTGAAGCTTTCTTT. Protein: CASSLGQINTEAFF. The variable domain in full, with the rest retrieved from reference TRBV5-1 and TRBJ1-1, is KAGVTQTPRYLIKTRGQQVTLSCSPISGHRSVSWYQQTPGQGLQFLFEYFSETQRNKGNFPGRFSGRQFSNSRSEMNVSTLELGDSALYLCASSLGQINTEAFFGQGTRLTVV.